A selection of T cell receptor beta chains follows, all from one sample in a study of T cell responses to AZD1222 COVID-19 vaccine. Profiling relied on immunoSEQ multiplex PCR, and the TCRdb table lists in-frame clones only, not all of them. The sample shows about 160,000 clones, around 94% of them seen only once. Sequences were derived from peripheral blood, sampled on day 0 of AZD1222 vaccination. These receptors originate from an adult in good health. The CDR3 runs from the conserved cysteine through the conserved F or W. D genes are given only for firm matches. Size values are once, few and many counts, or a class for expanded clones, and some rows have none.

>TRBJ1-5|TRBV28|.|.
TGTGCCAGCACCTATGGGATTGGACTAATCAATCAGCCCCAGCATTTT
CASTYGIGLINQPQHF
>TRBJ1-6|TRBV6-2/TRBV6-3|.|.
TGTGCCAGCAGTCCAGGGGTACGATCACCCCTCCACTTT
CASSPGVRSPLHF
>TRBJ2-3|TRBV4-1|.|.
TGCGCCAGCAGCCAAGGAGATGCGGGGGCGGCAGATACGCAGTATTTT
CASSQGDAGAADTQYF
>TRBJ1-2|TRBV28|.|.
TGTGCCGCCCAACAGTCTAACTATGGCTACACCTTC
CAAQQSNYGYTF
>TRBJ2-4|TRBV19|once|TRBD1
TGTGCCAGTAGGGTACAGGGGTTAGGCAAAAACATTCAGTACTTC
CASRVQGLGKNIQYF
>TRBJ2-1|TRBV9|.|.
TGTGCCAGCAGCGTAGATCCGCGCCCCAGCTACAATGAGCAGTTCTTC
CASSVDPRPSYNEQFF
>TRBJ1-3|TRBV18|.|.
TGTGCCAGCCACGCTTTATCTGGAAACACCATATATTTT
CASHALSGNTIYF
>TRBJ1-2|TRBV5-4|.|.
TGTGCCAGCAGCTCGTTCTTGGGGGGGTCCTATGGCTACACCTTC
CASSSFLGGSYGYTF
>TRBJ1-2|TRBV6-1|.|.
TGTGCCAGCAGTGAAGCCTCGTGGGCGTGGCAGAACTATGGCTACACCTTC
CASSEASWAWQNYGYTF
>TRBJ1-6|TRBV7-2|.|.
TGTGCCAGCAGCTTAGTGGGGGACTCACCCCTCCACTTT
CASSLVGDSPLHF
>TRBJ1-1|TRBV19|.|.
TGTGCCAGTGCGGTCGAGGTGGGGGCTGGGGCTTTCTTT
CASAVEVGAGAFF
>TRBJ2-7|TRBV5-4|.|TRBD1
TGTGCCAGCAGCTTGGAGGGACAGTCGTATCGGCAGTACTTC
CASSLEGQSYRQYF
>TRBJ2-2|TRBV18|.|.
TGTGCCAGCTCACCACCGGCTAGGTGGGGCACCGGGGAGCTGTTTTTT
CASSPPARWGTGELFF
>TRBJ2-2|TRBV7-2|.|TRBD1
TGTGCCAGCAGCCTACACAGGGGCTCGAACACCGGGGAGCTGTTTTTT
CASSLHRGSNTGELFF
>TRBJ2-1|TRBV5-1|.|.
TGCGCCAGCAGCTTTGACGGCTACAATGAGCAGTTCTTC
CASSFDGYNEQFF
>TRBJ1-1|TRBV5-1|.|TRBD1
TGCGCCAGCAGCAGCGACAGGGCCACTGAAGCTTTCTTT
CASSSDRATEAFF
>TRBJ2-7|TRBV10-2|.|.
TGCGCCACCAGTTCAGGGCGAGGGAGCTCCTACGAGCAGTACTTC
CATSSGRGSSYEQYF
>TRBJ1-5|TRBV28|.|TRBD1
TGTGCCAGCAGCGACAGGGCCGTTAATCAGCCCCAGCATTTT
CASSDRAVNQPQHF
>TRBJ1-3|TRBV6-4|.|.
TGTGCCAGCAGTGACTCTTCGGCACCGAACACCATATATTTT
CASSDSSAPNTIYF
>TRBJ1-6|TRBV7-9|.|.
TGTGCCAGCAGCTTAGATGGGGGTGTGTATTCACCCCTCCACTTT
CASSLDGGVYSPLHF
>TRBJ2-1|TRBV9|.|TRBD2
TGTGCCAGCAGCGCTTTCGGACTAGCCTACAATGAGCAGTTCTTC
CASSAFGLAYNEQFF
>TRBJ1-1|TRBV27|.|.
TGTGCCAGCAGTCCCTACTTACAGGTGAACACTGAAGCTTTCTTT
CASSPYLQVNTEAFF
>TRBJ1-1|TRBV28|.|.
TGTGCCAGCAGTCCGCTCGGTGTAAGGGTCGCTGAAGCTTTCTTT
CASSPLGVRVAEAFF
>TRBJ1-2|TRBV10-2|.|TRBD1
TGCGCCAGCAGTGAGCTTGCCGGACAGGGCTATGGCTACACCTTC
CASSELAGQGYGYTF
>TRBJ1-5|TRBV30|.|TRBD1
TGTGCCTGGAGTCCAATCCCGGGACAGAACAATCAGCCCCAGCATTTT
CAWSPIPGQNNQPQHF
>TRBJ2-5|TRBV19|.|TRBD1
TGTGCCAGTAGTCAGGACAGGGGGCATATGGAGACCCAGTACTTC
CASSQDRGHMETQYF
>TRBJ2-7|TRBV4-2|.|TRBD2
TGTGCCAGCAGCCAACTAGCGGGGGGTGCCTACGAGCAGTACTTC
CASSQLAGGAYEQYF
>TRBJ1-1|TRBV5-1|.|.
TGCGCCAGCAGCTTCCGGGGACTGAACACTGAAGCTTTCTTT
CASSFRGLNTEAFF